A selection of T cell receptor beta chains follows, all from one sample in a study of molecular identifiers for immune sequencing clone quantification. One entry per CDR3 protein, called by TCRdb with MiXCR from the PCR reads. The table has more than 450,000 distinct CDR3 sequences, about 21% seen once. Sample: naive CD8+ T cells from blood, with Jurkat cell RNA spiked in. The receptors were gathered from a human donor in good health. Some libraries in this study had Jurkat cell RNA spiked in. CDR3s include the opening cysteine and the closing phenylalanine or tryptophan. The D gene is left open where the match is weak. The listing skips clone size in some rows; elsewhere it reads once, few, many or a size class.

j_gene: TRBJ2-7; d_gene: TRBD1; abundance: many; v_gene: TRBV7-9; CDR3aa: CASSSAGQGRYYEQYF; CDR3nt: TGTGCCAGCAGTTCAGCGGGACAGGGGCGGTATTACGAGCAGTACTTC
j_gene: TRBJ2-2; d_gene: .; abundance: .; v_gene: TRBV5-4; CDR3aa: CASSSFIGTGELFF; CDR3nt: TGTGCCAGCAGCTCCTTCATTGGCACCGGGGAGCTGTTTTTT
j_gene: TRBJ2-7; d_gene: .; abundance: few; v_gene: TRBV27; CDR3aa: CASSPDRGGDYEQYF; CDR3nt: TGTGCCAGCAGTCCCGATCGTGGGGGAGACTACGAGCAGTACTTC
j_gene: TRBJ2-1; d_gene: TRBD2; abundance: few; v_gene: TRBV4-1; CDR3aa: CASSHIGTGGSYNEQFF; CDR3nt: TGCGCCAGCAGCCACATCGGAACGGGGGGCTCCTACAATGAGCAGTTCTTC
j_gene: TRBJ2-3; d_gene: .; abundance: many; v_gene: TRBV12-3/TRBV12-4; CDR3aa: CASSFLGFADTQYF; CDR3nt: TGTGCCAGCAGTTTTCTCGGTTTCGCAGATACGCAGTATTTT
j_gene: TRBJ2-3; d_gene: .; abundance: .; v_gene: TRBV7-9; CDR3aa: CASSLAGAEEHDTQYF; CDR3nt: TGTGCCAGCAGCTTAGCCGGAGCGGAGGAGCACGATACGCAGTATTTT
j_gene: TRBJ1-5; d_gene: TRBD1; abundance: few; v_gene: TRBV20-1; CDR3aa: CSVRTGGSNQPQHF; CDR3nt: TGCAGTGTTCGGACAGGGGGAAGCAATCAGCCCCAGCATTTT
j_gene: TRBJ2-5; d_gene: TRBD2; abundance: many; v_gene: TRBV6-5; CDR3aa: CASSYSRRLAGAETQYF; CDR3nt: TGTGCCAGCAGTTACTCTCGACGACTAGCGGGAGCAGAGACCCAGTACTTC
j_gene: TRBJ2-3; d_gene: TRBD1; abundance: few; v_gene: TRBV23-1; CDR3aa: CASSQTVLVQGANDTDTQYF; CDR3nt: TGCGCCAGCAGTCAAACAGTGTTGGTACAGGGGGCGAATGACACAGATACGCAGTATTTT
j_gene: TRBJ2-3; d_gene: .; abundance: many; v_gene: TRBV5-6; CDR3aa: CASSLGGGFTDTQYF; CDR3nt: TGTGCCAGCAGTTTAGGTGGGGGGTTCACAGATACGCAGTATTTT
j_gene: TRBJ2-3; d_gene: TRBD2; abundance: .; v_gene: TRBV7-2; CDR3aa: CASSLIAGSGDTQYF; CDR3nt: TGTGCCAGCAGCTTAATAGCGGGCTCCGGAGATACGCAGTATTTT
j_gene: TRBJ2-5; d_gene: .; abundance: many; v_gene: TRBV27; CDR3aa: CASSFGRGQTQYF; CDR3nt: TGTGCCAGCAGTTTTGGTAGGGGTCAGACCCAGTACTTC
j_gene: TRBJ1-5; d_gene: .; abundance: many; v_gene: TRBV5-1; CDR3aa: CASSHSGGMYQPQHF; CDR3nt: TGCGCCAGCAGTCATTCGGGGGGCATGTATCAGCCCCAGCATTTT
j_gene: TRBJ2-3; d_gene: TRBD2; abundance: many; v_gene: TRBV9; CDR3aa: CASSVAGLAGETDTQYF; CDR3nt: TGTGCCAGCAGCGTAGCGGGACTAGCGGGGGAAACAGATACGCAGTATTTT
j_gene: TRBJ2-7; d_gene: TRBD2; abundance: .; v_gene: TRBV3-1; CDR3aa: CASSGKSGVAARLYEQYF; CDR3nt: TGTGCCAGCAGCGGCAAGAGCGGGGTAGCGGCCCGCCTCTACGAGCAGTACTTC
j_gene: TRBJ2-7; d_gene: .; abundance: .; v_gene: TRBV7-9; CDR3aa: CASSLAETGYEQYF; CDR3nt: TGTGCCAGCAGCTTAGCGGAGACGGGCTACGAGCAGTACTTC
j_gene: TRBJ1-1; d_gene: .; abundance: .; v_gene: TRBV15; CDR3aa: CATSFSRQENTEAFF; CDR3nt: TGTGCCACCAGCTTCTCGAGACAGGAGAACACTGAAGCTTTCTTT
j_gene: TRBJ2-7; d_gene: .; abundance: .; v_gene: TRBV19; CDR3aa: CASSMTASSYEQYF; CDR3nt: TGTGCCAGTAGTATGACAGCGAGCTCCTACGAGCAGTACTTC
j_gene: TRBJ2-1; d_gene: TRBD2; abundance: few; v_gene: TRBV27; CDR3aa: CASSLSSGSSSYNEQFF; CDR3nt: TGTGCCAGCAGTTTGTCTAGCGGGAGCTCTTCCTACAATGAGCAGTTCTTC
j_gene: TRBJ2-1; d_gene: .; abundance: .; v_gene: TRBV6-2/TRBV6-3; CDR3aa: CASSYPTSTGQQVDNEQFF; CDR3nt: TGTGCCAGCAGTTACCCCACCTCCACCGGACAGCAAGTAGACAATGAGCAGTTCTTC
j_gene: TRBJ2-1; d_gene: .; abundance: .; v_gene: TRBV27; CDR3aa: CASSSPPGTQSSYNEQFF; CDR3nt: TGTGCCAGCAGTTCCCCACCCGGGACTCAAAGCTCCTACAATGAGCAGTTCTTC
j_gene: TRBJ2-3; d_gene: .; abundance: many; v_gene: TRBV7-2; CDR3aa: CASSLLQYNTDTQYF; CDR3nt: TGTGCCAGCAGCTTATTACAGTATAACACAGATACGCAGTATTTT
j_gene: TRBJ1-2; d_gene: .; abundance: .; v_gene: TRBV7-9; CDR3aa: CASSPTPIYGYTF; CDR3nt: TGTGCCAGCAGCCCCACGCCAATCTATGGCTACACCTTC
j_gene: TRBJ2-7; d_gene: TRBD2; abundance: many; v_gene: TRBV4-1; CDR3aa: CASSQQAGGNYEQYF; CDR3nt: TGCGCCAGCAGCCAACAAGCGGGGGGTAACTACGAGCAGTACTTC